The 29 T cell receptor beta chains in this list originate from one sample, sequenced in a study of blood T cell repertoires in COVID-19. Only in-frame clones appear in the TCRdb table, and some are missing; sequencing was by immunoSEQ multiplex PCR. The table shows about 250,000 clones, with about 90% occurring only once. The sample comprised peripheral blood. All receptors come from a man older than 75 with acute or convalescent COVID-19.

The chain has TRBV4-1 and TRBJ2-4; 9 bases match TRBD1. CDR3 length: 16 amino acids. Germline CDR1 and CDR2: MGHRA and YSYEKL. J gave up 6 bases and V 0 bases, and 6 bases lay outside the gene matches. CDR3 amino acids: CASSQDLGQGGNIQYF. Here the CDR3 DNA reads TGCGCCAGCAGCCAAGACCTGGGACAGGGCGGAAACATTCAGTACTTC.

There are a few counts of this clone. The gene calls are TRBV4-1 and TRBJ1-2; D unresolved. The CDR3 covers 14 residues. Germline V CDR1 and CDR2: MGHRA, YSYEKL. The germline V and J ends were trimmed by 0 bases and 3 bases, with 8 bases remaining between them. CDR3 DNA: TGCGCCAGCAGCCAAGATACGGGAGACTATGGCTACACCTTC. It specifies CASSQDTGDYGYTF.

The chain is built from TRBV5-1 and TRBJ2-3; D unresolved. This CDR3 has 14 residues. V was trimmed by 0 bases and J by 0 bases, leaving 5 bases between them. Germline assignment: CDR1 SGHRS and CDR2 YFSETQ. The CDR3 reads CASSLGTSTDTQYF. In nucleotides, the CDR3 is TGCGCCAGCAGCTTGGGAACTAGCACAGATACGCAGTATTTT.

The chain recombines TRBV2 with TRBJ2-6, with 7 bases aligning to TRBD2. The CDR3 contains 18 residues. CDR1 is SNHLY and CDR2 is FYNNEI in the germline V gene. V was clipped by 3 bases and J by 2 bases; unmatched bases: 10. The CDR3 region is CASSDRGLDGTGANVLTF. The DNA of the CDR3 is TGTGCCAGCAGTGATAGAGGACTAGACGGTACTGGGGCCAACGTCCTGACTTTC.

The J gene is TRBJ1-4, the V gene TRBV29-1; D is unclear. CDR1 and CDR2 (germline): SQVTM, ANQGSEA. The germline V and J ends were trimmed by 5 bases and 3 bases, with 10 bases remaining between them. The length of the CDR3 is 13 residues. As DNA, the CDR3 is TGCAGCGTTTCTGCGGCAGCTAATGAAAAACTGTTTTTT. Translating gives CSVSAAANEKLFF. Full variable domain (missing parts from reference TRBV29-1 and TRBJ1-4): SAVISQKPSRDICQRGTSLTIQCQVDSQVTMMFWYRQQPGQSLTLIATANQGSEATYESGFVIDKFPISRPNLTFSTLTVSNMSPEDSSIYLCSVSAAANEKLFFGSGTQLSVL.

This chain links TRBV28 with TRBJ1-2, with 8 bases matching TRBD1. Germline CDR1 and CDR2: MDHEN and SYDVKM. The length of the CDR3 is 16 residues. Losses at the gene ends were 6 bases for V and 1 base for J; bases not matched to a gene: 10. The CDR3 here is CASREQTGALNYGYTF. The CDR3 DNA is TGTGCCAGCAGGGAACAGACAGGGGCGCTTAACTATGGCTACACCTTC.

The chain employs TRBV7-2 and TRBJ1-1; 8 bases fit TRBD1. The germline V gene encodes CDR1 SGHTA and CDR2 FQGNSA. Trimming removed 1 base from V and 5 bases from J; junction bases left unmatched: 6. This CDR3 is built from 15 residues. CDR3 residues: CASSLDYRGVTEAFF. Written as DNA, the CDR3 is TGTGCCAGCAGCTTAGATTACAGGGGGGTTACTGAAGCTTTCTTT.

The chain is built from TRBV3-1 (or the pseudogene TRBV3-2) and TRBJ2-2; no clear D gene. V gave up 1 base and J gave up 9 bases, with 6 bases separating them. Germline V CDR1 and CDR2: LGHDT, YNNKEL (reference sequence). The CDR3 covers 12 residues. CDR3 residues: CASSQVPRELFF. In DNA, the CDR3 is TGTGCCAGCAGCCAAGTTCCCAGGGAGCTGTTTTTT.

The chain has TRBV12-3 or TRBV12-4 and TRBJ1-4; D unclear. The CDR3 is 13 residues long. Trimming pared 3 bases from V and 5 bases from J, leaving 7 bases between. CDR3 amino acids: CASSFFRNEKLFF. As DNA, the CDR3 is TGTGCCAGCAGTTTCTTCAGAAATGAAAAACTGTTTTTT.

The gene calls are TRBV10-3 and TRBJ1-1; D is unclear. V lost 0 bases and J lost 4, with 15 bases in between. This CDR3 has 16 amino acids. Germline V gives CDR1 ENHRY, CDR2 SYGVKD. The CDR3 DNA reads TGTGCCATCAGTGAGTCGGTGGCTAGTGAGGGCACTGAAGCTTTCTTT. Its protein product is CAISESVASEGTEAFF.

The chain is built from TRBV28 and TRBJ2-7; TRBD1 aligns across 11 bases. Per the germline V gene, CDR1 is MDHEN and CDR2 is SYDVKM. J lost 3 bases, V lost 2 bases, and 9 bases had no gene match. CDR3 length equals 17 residues. CDR3 region: CASSLIQGTGGVYEQYF. CDR3 nucleotides: TGTGCCAGCAGTTTAATCCAAGGGACAGGGGGTGTCTACGAGCAGTACTTC.

This clone was observed a single time. The rearrangement links TRBV4-3 to TRBJ2-1; 7 nucleotides agree with TRBD2. Germline CDR1 reads LGHNA; CDR2 reads YSLEER. J lost 7 bases, V lost 0 bases, and 9 bases had no gene match. The CDR3 extends over 16 amino acids. This CDR3 reads CASSQDWAGEINEQFF. CDR3 in DNA: TGCGCCAGCAGCCAAGATTGGGCGGGAGAAATAAATGAGCAGTTCTTC.

This chain links TRBV6-6 with TRBJ2-7, with D possibly matching TRBD1 (6 bases). Germline values: CDR1 MNHNY, CDR2 SVGAGI (reference sequence). This CDR3 is built from 14 residues. Trimming took off 3 bases at V and 0 bases at J, with 9 bases between the two ends. CDR3 coding DNA: TGTGCCAGCAGTTATGGGGGCTACTCCTACGAGCAGTACTTC. Translation gives CASSYGGYSYEQYF.

The chain recombines TRBV6-5 with TRBJ2-7; TRBD1 aligns across 8 bases. Germline assignment: CDR1 MNHEY and CDR2 SVGAGI. The CDR3 length is 15 residues. V shed 0 bases and J 7 bases; nucleotides not matched to a gene: 8. CDR3 in amino acids: CASSYSADRAGEQYF. Here the CDR3 DNA reads TGTGCCAGCAGTTACTCGGCGGACAGGGCGGGGGAGCAGTACTTC.

The chain recombines TRBV29-1 with TRBJ1-2; 7 bases line up with TRBD1. The CDR3 is 17 residues long. Losses at the gene ends were 0 bases for V and 0 bases for J; bases not matched to a gene: 10. The germline V gene encodes CDR1 SQVTM and CDR2 ANQGSEA. CDR3 in DNA: TGCAGCGTTGAAGATAGAGGGGGACAGAGCCCTAACTATGGCTACACCTTC. Translating gives CSVEDRGGQSPNYGYTF.

The CDR3 is CATSDLTSGTDTQYF. The CDR3 bases are TGTGCCACCAGTGATTTAACTAGCGGAACAGATACGCAGTATTTT. The chain carries TRBV24-1 and TRBJ2-3; 8 nucleotides agree with TRBD2. Losses at the gene ends were 1 base for V and 3 bases for J; bases not matched to a gene: 2. This CDR3 is 15 amino acids long. Germline assignment: CDR1 KGHDR and CDR2 SFDVKD.

This clone has only a few counts. V gene TRBV27 combines with J gene TRBJ1-4; 7 nucleotides align to TRBD1. The CDR3 runs 18 residues. Germline V gene sequence: CDR1 MNHEY, CDR2 SMNVEV (reference sequence). The V and J ends lost 4 bases and 5 bases, in that order; junction bases with no gene match: 16. The CDR3 spells CASSYTGQVRRPNEKLFF. Here the CDR3 DNA reads TGTGCCAGCAGTTACACCGGACAGGTCCGCCGCCCCAATGAAAAACTGTTTTTT.

The gene calls are TRBV9 and TRBJ2-2; TRBD1 matches 8 bases. Unmatched junction bases numbered 6, after V lost 0 bases and J lost 5 bases. The CDR3 is 16 amino acids. The germline V gene encodes CDR1 SGDLS and CDR2 YYNGEE. The CDR3: CASSVVAGGMTGELFF. DNA for the CDR3: TGTGCCAGCAGCGTAGTTGCAGGGGGCATGACCGGGGAGCTGTTTTTT.

This clone was seen just once. The V call is TRBV2, the J call TRBJ1-6, with a tentative D call TRBD1 (6 bases). This CDR3 has 13 amino acids. The ends were cut back, 8 bases at V and 7 bases at J, with 12 bases in the middle. Germline CDR1 SNHLY, CDR2 FYNNEI. The CDR3 loop is CASERDKNSPLHF. The CDR3 DNA is TGTGCCAGCGAACGGGACAAAAATTCACCCCTCCACTTT.

This chain joins TRBV5-6 and TRBJ2-5; no clear D gene. With 2 bases removed from V and 5 bases from J, the gap between germline ends came to 13 bases. Germline-derived CDR1 and CDR2 are SGHDT and YYEEEE. There are 14 residues in the CDR3. The CDR3: CASSFTYTHETQYF. The CDR3 DNA sequence: TGTGCCAGCAGCTTCACCTATACCCATGAGACCCAGTACTTC. Using reference TRBV5-6 and TRBJ2-5 for the parts outside the CDR3, the full variable domain is DAGVTQSPTHLIKTRGQQVTLRCSPKSGHDTVSWYQQALGQGPQFIFQYYEEEERQRGNFPDRFSGHQFPNYSSELNVNALLLGDSALYLCASSFTYTHETQYFGPGTRLLVL.

This sequence joins TRBV4-1 and TRBJ1-5, with D tentatively TRBD1 (6 bases). The V gene's germline CDR1 is MGHRA and CDR2 YSYEKL. The CDR3 is 16 amino acids. Trimming removed 0 bases at V and 2 bases at J, with 11 bases between. This CDR3 is CASSQEGGARNQPQHF. Here the CDR3 DNA reads TGCGCCAGCAGCCAAGAAGGGGGGGCGCGCAATCAGCCCCAGCATTTT.

The rearrangement joins TRBV6-5 to TRBJ1-4, with 7 bases lining up with TRBD1. CDR3 length: 14 amino acids. Germline V lookup: CDR1 MNHEY, CDR2 SVGAGI. V was pared by 6 bases and J by 4 bases, with 5 bases of the junction left unmatched. The CDR3 nucleotides read TGTGCCAGCAGCACGGGACAGTTTAATGAAAAACTGTTTTTT. Translated, it gives CASSTGQFNEKLFF.

The chain recombines TRBV7-2 with TRBJ1-2; the D gene is possibly TRBD1 (6 bases). This CDR3 spans 16 amino acids. The V end lost 0 bases, the J end lost 5 bases, and 16 bases lay between the germline ends. Germline V CDR1 and CDR2: SGHTA, FQGNSA. The CDR3 nucleotides are TGTGCCAGCAGCTTAGCGGCAGGACAGAAACTTTATGGCTACACCTTC. Translated, it gives CASSLAAGQKLYGYTF.

DNA for the CDR3: TGTGCCAGCAGCCCCTCCGGGACAGGGATCCCCTACGAGCAGTACTTC. Its translation is CASSPSGTGIPYEQYF. The chain employs TRBV11-2 and TRBJ2-7, with TRBD1 identical over 9 bases. Trimming took 5 bases from V and 2 from J; bases not matched to a gene: 10. Germline-derived CDR1 and CDR2 are SGHAT and FQNNGV. The CDR3 runs 16 residues.

The J gene is TRBJ1-5, the V gene TRBV27; 8 bases align to TRBD1. Germline V lookup: CDR1 MNHEY, CDR2 SMNVEV (reference sequence). Unmatched junction bases numbered 6, after V lost 5 bases and J lost 0 bases. The CDR3 sequence is 16 residues long. The chain's CDR3 is CASSPRTGNSNQPQHF. CDR3 nucleotides: TGTGCCAGCAGTCCCCGGACAGGGAATAGCAATCAGCCCCAGCATTTT.

The J gene is TRBJ2-3, the V gene TRBV19, with TRBD2 identical over 9 bases. CDR3 size: 15 residues. Per the germline V gene, CDR1 is LNHDA and CDR2 is SQIVND (reference sequence). The V segment lost 6 bases and the J segment 2 bases; nucleotides outside the gene matches: 6. Here the CDR3 reads CASRLSGGTTDTQYF. CDR3 DNA sequence: TGTGCCAGTAGACTTAGCGGGGGAACCACAGATACGCAGTATTTT.

This chain connects TRBV5-4 to TRBJ2-5; 7 bases line up with TRBD2. The ends lost 1 base at V and 5 bases at J; junction bases unmatched: 5. The germline gives CDR1 SGHNT, CDR2 YYREEE (reference sequence). This CDR3 comprises 14 residues. This CDR3 reads CASSLPGRVETQYF. CDR3 in DNA: TGTGCCAGCAGCTTGCCAGGGAGGGTCGAGACCCAGTACTTC. Supplemented by reference TRBV5-4 and TRBJ2-5, the full variable domain reads ETGVTQSPTHLIKTRGQQVTLRCSSQSGHNTVSWYQQALGQGPQFIFQYYREEENGRGNFPPRFSGLQFPNYSSELNVNALELDDSALYLCASSLPGRVETQYFGPGTRLLVL.

This rearrangement joins TRBV4-3 to TRBJ2-1; D is perhaps TRBD2 (7 bases). In germline, CDR1 is LGHNA, CDR2 YSLEER. With 0 bases removed from V and 4 bases from J, the gap between germline ends came to 13 bases. The CDR3 is made up of 16 amino acids. The CDR3 nucleotides are TGCGCCAGCAGCCAAGATGGGGGGGGCCTTTACAATGAGCAGTTCTTC. It encodes CASSQDGGGLYNEQFF.

The rearrangement links TRBV5-1 to TRBJ2-7, with D perhaps TRBD2 (6 bases). The ends were cut back, 4 bases at V and 3 bases at J, with 11 bases in the middle. Germline V gene sequence: CDR1 SGHRS, CDR2 YFSETQ. The CDR3 has 13 residues. This chain's CDR3 is CASSPGGNYEQYF. The CDR3, as DNA: TGCGCCAGCAGCCCGGGCGGGAACTACGAGCAGTACTTC.